This T cell receptor beta chain was found in a study of immune characterization of retroperitoneal liposarcoma. This clonotype was counted at least ten times. Germline V gene sequence: CDR1 SEHNR, CDR2 FQNEAQ (reference sequence). V shed 5 bases, J shed 7 bases, and the junction held 10 bases outside the gene matches. The CDR3 length is 14 residues. Each CDR3 protein is one row after TCRdb ran MiXCR on the PCR reads. The profile shows more than 6,000 distinct CDR3 sequences, approximately 31% of them singletons. This chain joins TRBV7-9 and TRBJ2-5, with TRBD1 matching over 7 bases. The receptor comes from a male donor with retroperitoneal liposarcoma. Sequencing input: blood. CDR3 in DNA: TGTGCCAGCAGCCCTGGGACAGCTTTTGGGACCCAGTACTTC. Its translation: CASSPGTAFGTQYF.